A single sample is the source of the 27 T cell receptor beta chains below, sequenced in a study of post-analysis software for immune sequencing data. General observations from the study: Included in a set of roughly five TRBV segments more frequent in patients than controls were TRBV5-6, TRBV5-1 and TRBV20-1.

Unique molecular identifiers were carried by the TCR beta cDNA libraries. MiXCR was run by TCRdb on the PCR reads, yielding one entry per CDR3 protein. Among about 260,000 distinct CDR3 sequences listed, 36% were seen once. The antigens for these receptors are not known. Sequencing input: blood. These receptors originate from a girl aged 5-17 years with multiple sclerosis.

The V gene is TRBV3-1, the J gene TRBJ2-1; 9 bases fit TRBD2. Germline V lookup: CDR1 LGHDT, CDR2 YNNKEL (reference sequence). V shed 4 bases and J 0 bases; nucleotides not matched to a gene: 4. The CDR3 covers 16 residues. This CDR3 is CASSPSGTVSYNEQFF. The CDR3, as DNA: TGTGCCAGCAGCCCTAGCGGGACCGTCTCCTACAATGAGCAGTTCTTC.

In its sample, this clonotype was seen many times. V and J are TRBV9 and TRBJ2-1, with 10 nucleotides matching TRBD1. This CDR3 is built from 16 residues. CDR1 is SGDLS and CDR2 is YYNGEE in the germline V gene. V lost 0 bases and J lost 8; bases outside the gene matches: 8. The CDR3 sequence: CASSVVGQGSSYEQFF. CDR3 sequence (DNA): TGTGCCAGCAGCGTAGTGGGACAGGGGTCGTCTTATGAGCAGTTCTTC.

About this clonotype itself: One end of the junction fails to match germline, which may point to a read error. The CDR3 protein is CASKQGSEKRFF. As DNA, the CDR3 is TGTGCCAGCAAACAGGGCAGTGAAAAACGGTTTTTT. V and J are TRBV6-6 and TRBJ1-4, with a possible D match to TRBD1 (6 bases). The germline CDR1 and CDR2 sequences are MNHNY and SVGAGI (reference sequence). There are 12 residues in the CDR3.

The gene calls are TRBV27 and TRBJ2-6, with no clear D. V was cut by 10 bases and J by 2 bases, with 6 bases left in between. Germline V CDR1 and CDR2: MNHEY, SMNVEV (reference sequence). This CDR3 contains 12 residues. The CDR3 here is CATLTGANVLTF. For the CDR3, the DNA is TGTGCCACACTAACTGGGGCCAACGTCCTGACTTTC.

This clonotype was detected many times. The chain has TRBV2 and TRBJ1-4; 7 bases align to TRBD1. The CDR3 sequence is 14 residues long. With V trimmed by 3 bases and J by 7 bases, 5 bases remained unmatched. Looked up from germline, CDR1 is SNHLY and CDR2 is FYNNEI. As DNA, the CDR3 is TGTGCCAGCAGTGACGAGACAGGGAGTGAAAAACTGTTTTTT. It translates to CASSDETGSEKLFF.

The V call is TRBV20-1, the J call TRBJ2-3; 7 bases fit TRBD2. Germline trimming cut 5 bases from V and 3 bases from J; bases unmatched to any gene: 17. Germline V gene sequence: CDR1 DFQATT, CDR2 SNEGSKA (reference sequence). The CDR3 consists of 17 residues. The DNA of the CDR3 is TGCAGTGCTGTAAAACTGACTGGCGGACTAGGGACAGATACGCAGTATTTT. Translating it yields CSAVKLTGGLGTDTQYF.

This clonotype was observed a few times. V gene TRBV10-3 combines with J gene TRBJ1-1, with D perhaps TRBD1 (5 bases). Between the trimmed V and J ends, which lost 6 bases and 7 bases, there was a span of 18 bases. This CDR3 is built from 14 residues. Germline CDR1 and CDR2: ENHRY and SYGVKD. This CDR3 reads CAISQGVHTDEAFF. The CDR3 nucleotides are TGTGCCATCAGCCAGGGTGTTCATACGGATGAAGCTTTCTTT.

The rearrangement joins TRBV6-5 to TRBJ2-1, with 15 bases that match TRBD2. CDR1 MNHEY and CDR2 SVGAGI come from the germline V gene. The CDR3 is 17 residues long. Germline trimming cut 2 bases from V and 9 bases from J; bases unmatched to any gene: 8. The DNA of the CDR3 is TGTGCCAGCAGTTACCTTGGACTAGCGGGAGGGCCGTCTGAGCAGTTCTTC. Translation: CASSYLGLAGGPSEQFF.

The chain has TRBV9 and TRBJ2-7; possibly TRBD2 for D (6 bases). This CDR3 contains 14 residues. V lost 0 bases to trimming and J lost 2 bases, with 9 bases between them. The germline V gene has CDR1 SGDLS and CDR2 YYNGEE. CDR3 region: CASSVGLAAYEQYF. The CDR3 nucleotides read TGTGCCAGCAGCGTAGGATTAGCGGCCTACGAGCAGTACTTC.

This clonotype has just a few counts. The chain joins TRBV20-1 to TRBJ2-3; 10 bases match TRBD2. The CDR3 consists of 15 residues. Per germline, CDR1 DFQATT and CDR2 SNEGSKA (reference sequence). V was clipped by 1 base and J by 2 bases; unmatched bases: 3. This CDR3 reads CSARVLAGDTDTQYF. CDR3 nucleotides: TGCAGTGCTAGAGTCCTAGCGGGAGACACAGATACGCAGTATTTT.

Comments on this clonotype: Possible read error: a much larger clone is one base away. This sequence joins TRBV20-1 and TRBJ2-1; TRBD2 aligns across 8 bases. In germline, CDR1 is DFQATT, CDR2 SNEGSKA (reference sequence). The ends lost 0 bases at V and 1 base at J; junction bases unmatched: 5. CDR3 length equals 16 residues. CDR3 amino acids: CSAREASGSSYNEQFF. CDR3 bases: TGCAGTGCTAGAGAGGCTAGCGGGTCATCCTACAATGAGCAGTTCTTC.

Worth noting for this clonotype: A much more abundant neighbour one base away suggests this may be a read error. The genes are TRBV15 and TRBJ2-5; 11 nucleotides align to TRBD2. The CDR3 covers 17 residues. Germline values: CDR1 LNHNV, CDR2 YYDKDF (reference sequence). V was pared by 4 bases and J by 7 bases, with 14 bases of the junction left unmatched. CDR3 protein: CATSKPMGLAEKGTQYF. The CDR3 DNA is TGTGCCACCAGCAAACCGATGGGACTAGCGGAAAAAGGGACCCAGTACTTC.

With respect to this clonotype: A much larger clone is a single base away; this may be a read error. V is TRBV20-1 and J is TRBJ2-1, with 14 bases lining up with TRBD2. This CDR3 has 15 residues. J gave up 12 bases and V 5 bases, and 12 bases lay outside the gene matches. Germline-derived CDR1 and CDR2 are DFQATT and SNEGSKA (reference sequence). CDR3: CSAPRTSGRTRGQFF. In DNA form, the CDR3 reads TGCAGTGCTCCTAGGACTAGCGGGAGGACCCGAGGGCAGTTCTTC.

Regarding this clonotype: Being one base from a much bigger clone, this may be a read error. It is unclear where the CDR3 begins or ends on the DNA, so no DNA is shown, and the CDR3 is as TCRdb lists it. The V and J genes are TRBV29-1 and TRBJ2-2; the D call of TRBD1 is as the table states it, not checked on the DNA. With termini counted, the CDR3 has 12 amino acids. The germline V gene encodes CDR1 SQVTM and CDR2 ANQGSEA. CDR3 sequence reads: CSVGTGAGERFF.

Concerning this clonotype itself: At one of its ends the junction is not consistent with the germline gene, which may arise from a read error. The chain uses TRBV20-1 and TRBJ1-4; TRBD1 is a possible D gene (6 bases). In germline, CDR1 is DFQATT, CDR2 SNEGSKA (reference sequence). The CDR3 totals 13 residues. The CDR3 spells CGASAGVNEKLFF. CDR3 coding DNA: TGCGGTGCTTCTGCAGGGGTTAATGAAAAACTGTTTTTT.

Concerning this clonotype itself: This clone may be a read error of a much larger clone one base away. The chain has TRBV6-5 and TRBJ1-4; a possible D gene is TRBD1 (6 bases). The CDR3 contains 15 residues. In germline, CDR1 is MNHEY, CDR2 SVGAGI. The CDR3: CAGSLDRLRGEKLFF. The CDR3 region has the DNA TGTGCCGGCAGCTTGGACAGACTAAGGGGGGAAAAACTGTTTTTT.

This clonotype has a count of ten or more. V and J are TRBV21-1 and TRBJ2-1. TRBV21-1 is marked as a pseudogene. The CDR3 runs to 12 residues. CDR3 nucleotide sequence: TGTGCCAGCAGCAAAAGTGAAAATGAGCAGTTCTTC. Its translation is CASSKSENEQFF.

This clonotype was observed a few times. The V and J genes are TRBV24-1 and TRBJ1-1; D unclear. The length of the CDR3 is 13 residues. In germline, CDR1 is KGHDR, CDR2 SFDVKD. Trimming left V 4 bases short and J 10 bases short, with 15 bases between. The CDR3 nucleotides are TGTGCCACCAGTGACCCTTTGTCCCCGGGAGCTTTCTTT. Protein sequence: CATSDPLSPGAFF.

This clonotype was counted many times. The chain combines TRBV11-2 with TRBJ1-4, with a weak D call TRBD1 (5 bases). Germline-derived CDR1 and CDR2 are SGHAT and FQNNGV. V was pared by 1 base and J by 7 bases, with 13 bases between. CDR3 length: 15 residues. The CDR3 loop reads CASSLGTRGGEKLFF. The DNA for the CDR3 is TGTGCCAGCAGCTTAGGGACCCGGGGCGGTGAAAAACTGTTTTTT.

Notes on this clonotype: A much larger clone is a single base away; this may be a read error. The chain is built from TRBV7-9 and TRBJ2-1, with TRBD2 identical over 14 bases. CDR3 length: 15 amino acids. Germline V gives CDR1 SEHNR, CDR2 FQNEAQ (reference sequence). The CDR3 nucleotides read TGTTCCAGCAGCCTGACTAGCGGGGGGGCTAATGAGCAGTTCTTC. Protein sequence: CSSSLTSGGANEQFF.

Notes on this clonotype: A much larger clone sits a single nucleotide away, making a read error possible. V is TRBV6-1 and J is TRBJ1-1; tentatively, D is TRBD1 (5 bases). CDR1 and CDR2 (germline): MNHNS, SASEGT. The CDR3 is 14 amino acids. DNA of the CDR3: TGTGCCAGCAGGGAAGGACACATGAACACTGAAGCTTTCTTT. Its translation: CASREGHMNTEAFF.

This clonotype was detected a few times. The chain uses TRBV15 and TRBJ2-1; the match to TRBD1 covers 12 bases. V gave up 3 bases and J gave up 7 bases; unmatched junction bases: 7. The CDR3 length is 16 residues. CDR1 is LNHNV and CDR2 is YYDKDF in the germline V gene (reference sequence). The CDR3 is CATSRTGTGGMNEQFF. CDR3 nucleotide sequence: TGTGCCACCAGCAGGACCGGGACAGGGGGCATGAATGAGCAGTTCTTC.

This clonotype was observed at least ten times. V gene TRBV30 combines with J gene TRBJ2-1, with 8 bases identical to TRBD2. The CDR3 runs to 13 residues. V lost 5 bases and J lost 3; bases outside the gene matches: 3. In germline, CDR1 is GTSNPN, CDR2 SVGIG (reference sequence). CDR3 residues: CAWAGGYYNEQFF. The DNA of the CDR3 is TGTGCCTGGGCGGGGGGCTACTACAATGAGCAGTTCTTC.

This clonotype was found many times. The CDR3 spells CASSLRRGRQGTGYGYTF. The CDR3 DNA reads as TGTGCCAGCAGTTTAAGGAGGGGACGACAGGGTACGGGCTATGGCTACACCTTC. The genes are TRBV12-3 or TRBV12-4 and TRBJ1-2; 7 bases match TRBD1. The CDR3 is made up of 18 amino acids. J gave up 4 bases and V 2 bases, and 16 bases lay outside the gene matches.

This clonotype was picked up one time. A much larger clone is a single base away; this may be a read error. The rearrangement links TRBV14 to TRBJ2-1, with D tentatively TRBD2 (6 bases). The germline CDR1 and CDR2 sequences are SGHDN and FVKESK. Deletions cut 8 bases from V and 7 bases from J, with 18 bases between. This CDR3 is 14 amino acids long. The CDR3 DNA sequence: TGTGCCAGCGGAGATTCGGGACTCCAGAATGAGCAGTTCTTC. Protein sequence: CASGDSGLQNEQFF.

This clonotype was recorded at least ten times. V usage is TRBV10-3 and J usage is TRBJ2-3, with D perhaps TRBD2 (5 bases). V lost 0 bases to trimming and J lost 0 bases, with 16 bases between them. The CDR3 is 18 amino acids. Germline assignment: CDR1 ENHRY and CDR2 SYGVKD. CDR3 residues: CAISESKSAGASTDTQYF. DNA of the CDR3: TGTGCCATCAGTGAGTCGAAATCCGCGGGTGCGAGCACAGATACGCAGTATTTT.

This clonotype has ten or more counts. The CDR3 sequence is CASSPAGAFQGYTF. In DNA, the CDR3 is TGTGCCAGCAGCCCGGCCGGGGCATTTCAGGGCTACACCTTC. This chain joins TRBV5-8 and TRBJ1-2; tentatively, D is TRBD1 (5 bases). V was shortened by 4 bases and J by 8 bases, with 18 bases between the two germline ends. The CDR3 runs to 14 residues. The germline V gene has CDR1 SGHTS and CDR2 YDEGEE.